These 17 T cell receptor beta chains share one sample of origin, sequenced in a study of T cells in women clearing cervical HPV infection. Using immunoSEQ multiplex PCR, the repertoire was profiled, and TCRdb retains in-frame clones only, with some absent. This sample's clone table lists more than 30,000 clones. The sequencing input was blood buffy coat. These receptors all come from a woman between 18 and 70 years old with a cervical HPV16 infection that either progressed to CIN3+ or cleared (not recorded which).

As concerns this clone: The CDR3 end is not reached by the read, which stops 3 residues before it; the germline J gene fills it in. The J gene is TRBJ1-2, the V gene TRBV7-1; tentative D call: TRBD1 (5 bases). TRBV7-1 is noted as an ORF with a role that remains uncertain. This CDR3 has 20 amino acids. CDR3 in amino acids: CASSSPRTSGGVGGYNDYTF. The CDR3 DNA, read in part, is TGTGCCAGCAGCTCACCCCGGACTAGCGGGGGGGTGGGGGGTTACAATGAC.

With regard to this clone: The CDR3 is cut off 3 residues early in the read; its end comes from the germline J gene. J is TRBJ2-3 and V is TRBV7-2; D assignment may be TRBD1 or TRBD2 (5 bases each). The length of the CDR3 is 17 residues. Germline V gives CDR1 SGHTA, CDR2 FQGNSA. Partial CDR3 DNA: TGTGCCAGCAGCTTAGCGCTAAAAGGCAGGGCTGGGGAGACG. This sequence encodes CASSLALKGRAGET. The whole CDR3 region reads CASSLALKGRAGETQYF. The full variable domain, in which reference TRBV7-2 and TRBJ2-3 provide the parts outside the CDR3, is GAGVSQSPSNKVTEKGKDVELRCDPISGHTALYWYRQSLGQGLEFLIYFQGNSAPDKSGLPSDRFSAERTGGSVSTLTIQRTQQEDSAVYLCASSLALKGRAGETQYFGPGTRLTVL.

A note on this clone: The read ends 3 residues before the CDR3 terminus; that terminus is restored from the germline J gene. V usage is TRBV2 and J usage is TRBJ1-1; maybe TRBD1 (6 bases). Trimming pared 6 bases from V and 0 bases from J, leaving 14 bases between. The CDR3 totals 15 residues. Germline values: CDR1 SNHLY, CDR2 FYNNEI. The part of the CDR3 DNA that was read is TGTGCCAGCAGCGGTTCGGACAGACTGAACACTGAA. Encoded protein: CASSGSDRLNTE. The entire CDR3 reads CASSGSDRLNTEAFF.

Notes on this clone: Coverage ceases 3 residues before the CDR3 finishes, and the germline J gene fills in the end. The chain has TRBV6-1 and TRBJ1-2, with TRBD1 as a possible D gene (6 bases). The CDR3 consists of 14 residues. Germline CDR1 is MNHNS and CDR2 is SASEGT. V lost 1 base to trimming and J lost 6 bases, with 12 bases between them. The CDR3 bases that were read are TGTGCCAGCAGTGAAGTCCAAGGGGGGGATGGC. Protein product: CASSEVQGGDG. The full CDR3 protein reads CASSEVQGGDGYTF.

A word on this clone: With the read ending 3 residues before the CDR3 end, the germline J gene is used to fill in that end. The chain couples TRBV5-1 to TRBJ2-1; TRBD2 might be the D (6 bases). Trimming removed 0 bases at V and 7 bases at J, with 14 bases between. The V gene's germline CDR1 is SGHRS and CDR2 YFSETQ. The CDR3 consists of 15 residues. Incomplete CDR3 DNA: TGCGCCAGCAGCTTGGAGGAGGGCCGAAGGAATGAG. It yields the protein CASSLEEGRRNE. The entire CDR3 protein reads CASSLEEGRRNEQFF. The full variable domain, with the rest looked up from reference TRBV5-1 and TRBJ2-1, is KAGVTQTPRYLIKTRGQQVTLSCSPISGHRSVSWYQQTPGQGLQFLFEYFSETQRNKGNFPGRFSGRQFSNSRSEMNVSTLELGDSALYLCASSLEEGRRNEQFFGPGTRLTVL.

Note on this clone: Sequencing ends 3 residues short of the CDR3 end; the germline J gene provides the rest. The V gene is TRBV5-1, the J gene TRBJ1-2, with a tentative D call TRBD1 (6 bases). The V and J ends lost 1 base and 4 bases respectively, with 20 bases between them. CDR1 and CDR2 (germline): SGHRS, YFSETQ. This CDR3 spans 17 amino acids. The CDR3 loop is CASSLTGNQAVGYGYTF. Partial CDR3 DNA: TGCGCCAGCAGCTTGACAGGGAACCAGGCCGTAGGCTATGGC. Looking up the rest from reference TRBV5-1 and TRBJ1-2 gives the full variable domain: KAGVTQTPRYLIKTRGQQVTLSCSPISGHRSVSWYQQTPGQGLQFLFEYFSETQRNKGNFPGRFSGRQFSNSRSEMNVSTLELGDSALYLCASSLTGNQAVGYGYTFGSGTRLTVV.

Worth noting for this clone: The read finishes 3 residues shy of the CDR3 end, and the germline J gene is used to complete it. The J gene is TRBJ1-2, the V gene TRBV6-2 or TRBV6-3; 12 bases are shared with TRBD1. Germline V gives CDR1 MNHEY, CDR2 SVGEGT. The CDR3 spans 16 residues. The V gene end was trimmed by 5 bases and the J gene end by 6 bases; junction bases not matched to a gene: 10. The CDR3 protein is CASSGLSGTGGDGYTF. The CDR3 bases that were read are TGTGCCAGCAGTGGTCTCTCCGGGACAGGGGGCGATGGC.

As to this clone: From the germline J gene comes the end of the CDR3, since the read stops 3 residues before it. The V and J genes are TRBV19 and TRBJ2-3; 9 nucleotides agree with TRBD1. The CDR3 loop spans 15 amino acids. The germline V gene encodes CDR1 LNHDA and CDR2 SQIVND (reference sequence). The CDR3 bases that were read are TGTGCCAGTAGTCCACGGGACAGGGCACAAGAGACG. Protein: CASSPRDRAQET. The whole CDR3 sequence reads CASSPRDRAQETQYF. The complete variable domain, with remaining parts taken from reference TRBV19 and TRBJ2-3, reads DGGITQSPKYLFRKEGQNVTLSCEQNLNHDAMYWYRQDPGQGLRLIYYSQIVNDFQKGDIAEGYSVSREKKESFPLTVTSAQKNPTAFYLCASSPRDRAQETQYFGPGTRLTVL.

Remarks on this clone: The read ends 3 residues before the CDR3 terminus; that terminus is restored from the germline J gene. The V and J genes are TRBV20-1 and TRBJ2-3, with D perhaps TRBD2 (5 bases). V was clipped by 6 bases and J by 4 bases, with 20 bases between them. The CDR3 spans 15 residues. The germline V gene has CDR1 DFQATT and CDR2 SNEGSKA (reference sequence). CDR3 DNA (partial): TGCAGTGCACATTACGGACTTCCTGCCCCAGATACG. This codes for CSAHYGLPAPDT. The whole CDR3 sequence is CSAHYGLPAPDTQYF.

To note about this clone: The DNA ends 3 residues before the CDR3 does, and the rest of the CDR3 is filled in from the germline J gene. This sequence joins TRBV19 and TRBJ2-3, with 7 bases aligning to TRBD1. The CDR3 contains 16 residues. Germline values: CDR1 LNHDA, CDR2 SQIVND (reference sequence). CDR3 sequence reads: CASSPEETGRNQPQYF. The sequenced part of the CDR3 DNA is TGTGCCAGTAGTCCCGAAGAGACAGGGCGAAATCAGCCG.

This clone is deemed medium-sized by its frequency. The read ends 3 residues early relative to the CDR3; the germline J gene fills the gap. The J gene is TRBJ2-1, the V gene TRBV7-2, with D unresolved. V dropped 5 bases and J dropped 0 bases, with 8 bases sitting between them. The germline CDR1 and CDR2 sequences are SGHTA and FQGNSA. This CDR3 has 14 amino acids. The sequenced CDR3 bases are TGTGCCAGCAGCCTAACAGTCTCCTACAATGAG. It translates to CASSLTVSYNE. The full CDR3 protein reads CASSLTVSYNEQFF.

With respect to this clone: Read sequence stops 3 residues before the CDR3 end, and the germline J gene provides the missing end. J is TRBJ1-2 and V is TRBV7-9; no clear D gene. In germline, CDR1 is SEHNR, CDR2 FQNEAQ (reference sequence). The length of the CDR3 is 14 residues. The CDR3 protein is CASSFVQFYNDYTF. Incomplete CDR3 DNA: TGTGCCAGCAGCTTTGTACAGTTCTACAATGAC.

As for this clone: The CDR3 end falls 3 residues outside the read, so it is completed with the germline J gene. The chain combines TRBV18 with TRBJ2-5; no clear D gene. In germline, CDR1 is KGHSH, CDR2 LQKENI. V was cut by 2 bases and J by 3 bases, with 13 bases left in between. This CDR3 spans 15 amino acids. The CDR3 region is CASSPTGWREETQYF. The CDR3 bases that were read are TGTGCCAGCTCACCAACGGGTTGGCGAGAAGAGACC. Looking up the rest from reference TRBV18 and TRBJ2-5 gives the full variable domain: NAGVMQNPRHLVRRRGQEARLRCSPMKGHSHVYWYRQLPEEGLKFMVYLQKENIIDESGMPKERFSAEFPKEGPSILRIQQVVRGDSAAYFCASSPTGWREETQYFGPGTRLLVL.

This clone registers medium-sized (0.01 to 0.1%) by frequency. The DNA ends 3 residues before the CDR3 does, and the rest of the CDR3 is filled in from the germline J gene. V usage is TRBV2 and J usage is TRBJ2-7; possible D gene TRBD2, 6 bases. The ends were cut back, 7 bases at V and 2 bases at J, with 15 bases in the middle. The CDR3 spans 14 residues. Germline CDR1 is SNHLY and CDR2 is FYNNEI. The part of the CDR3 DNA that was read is TGTGCCAGCACGGGTGGGCGGGGAACCTACGAG. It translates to CASTGGRGTYE. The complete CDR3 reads CASTGGRGTYEQYF. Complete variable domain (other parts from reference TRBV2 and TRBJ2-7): EPEVTQTPSHQVTQMGQEVILRCVPISNHLYFYWYRQILGQKVEFLVSFYNNEISEKSEIFDDQFSVERPDGSNFTLKIRSTKLEDSAMYFCASTGGRGTYEQYFGPGTRLTVT.

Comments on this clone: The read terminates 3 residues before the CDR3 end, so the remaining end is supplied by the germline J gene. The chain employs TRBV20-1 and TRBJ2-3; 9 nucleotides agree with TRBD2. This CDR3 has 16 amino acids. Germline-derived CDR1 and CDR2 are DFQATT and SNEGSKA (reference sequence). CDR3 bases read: TGCAGTGCTAGAGGGGCGGCGGGAGGGCCTGGGGAGACG. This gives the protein CSARGAAGGPGET. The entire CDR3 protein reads CSARGAAGGPGETQYF.

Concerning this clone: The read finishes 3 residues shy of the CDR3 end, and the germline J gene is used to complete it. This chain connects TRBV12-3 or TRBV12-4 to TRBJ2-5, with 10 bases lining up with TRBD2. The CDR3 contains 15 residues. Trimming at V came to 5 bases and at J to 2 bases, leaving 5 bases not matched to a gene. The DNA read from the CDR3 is TGTGCCAGCAGTCGTAGCGGGAGGAGTCAAGAGACC. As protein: CASSRSGRSQET. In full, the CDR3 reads CASSRSGRSQETQYF.

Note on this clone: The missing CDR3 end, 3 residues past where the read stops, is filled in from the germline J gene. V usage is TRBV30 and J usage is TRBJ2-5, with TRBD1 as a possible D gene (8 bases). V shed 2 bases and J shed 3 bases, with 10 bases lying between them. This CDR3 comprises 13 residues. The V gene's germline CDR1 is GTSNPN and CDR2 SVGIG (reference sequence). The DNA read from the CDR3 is TGTGCCTGGAGTACAGGGGGGGAAGAGACC. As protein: CAWSTGGEET. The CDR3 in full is CAWSTGGEETQYF.